This TCR beta chain was identified during a study of T cells in Graves' hyperthyroidism and ophthalmopathy. Researchers took RNA transcripts and amplified the TCR beta CDR3 regions from them. TCR CDR3 regions were first amplified by RT-PCR with HTBI primers. One entry per CDR3 protein results from TCRdb running MiXCR on the multiplex PCR reads. The data contain approximately 700,000 distinct CDR3 sequences, about 45% of them singletons. CDR1 and CDR2 (germline): MGHDK, SYGVNS. V lost 6 bases and J 0 bases, leaving 18 bases between the germline ends. The CDR3 consists of 17 residues. Sequencing was performed on peripheral blood or thyroid tissue (not recorded which). This receptor was taken from an adult man with Graves' disease, either hyperthyroidism or ophthalmopathy (not recorded which). The chain joins TRBV25-1 to TRBJ1-3; tentatively, D is TRBD1 (6 bases). This CDR3 is CASSPGWGGSSGNTIYF. The CDR3 nucleotides read TGTGCCAGCAGCCCCGGTTGGGGGGGCAGCTCTGGAAACACCATATATTTT.